This entry lists 13 T cell receptor beta chains sequenced from one sample in a study of blood T cell repertoires in COVID-19. Clones were sequenced by immunoSEQ multiplex PCR, and TCRdb holds only the in-frame ones, with some missing. The data contain over 350,000 clones, 75% to 90% of them seen just once; the ten biggest clones take up 4% to 5.5%. The specimen sequenced was peripheral blood. The receptor source for this set is a woman aged 30 to 39 with acute or convalescent COVID-19.

This clone was counted a few times. The chain carries TRBV2 and TRBJ2-3; D gene ambiguous. The CDR3 is made up of 14 amino acids. Germline V CDR1 and CDR2: SNHLY, FYNNEI. V shed 4 bases and J shed 2 bases, with 10 bases lying between them. The CDR3 DNA is TGTGCCAGCAGTGCTGCTAGATCCACAGATACGCAGTATTTT. Translation: CASSAARSTDTQYF.

The chain couples TRBV24-1 to TRBJ1-1, with D perhaps matching TRBD1 (5 bases). Looked up from germline, CDR1 is KGHDR and CDR2 is SFDVKD. The CDR3 is 15 residues long. Trimming shortened V by 5 bases and J by 1 base, and 13 bases separated the two germline ends. The CDR3 sequence: CATSANGGANTEAFF. CDR3 bases: TGTGCCACCAGTGCCAACGGCGGGGCGAACACTGAAGCTTTCTTT.

The rearrangement links TRBV6-1 to TRBJ2-7, with TRBD1 as a possible D gene (5 bases). The length of the CDR3 is 14 residues. Trimming removed 2 bases at V and 0 bases at J, with 8 bases between. The V gene's germline CDR1 is MNHNS and CDR2 SASEGT. In DNA, the CDR3 is TGTGCCAGCAGTGAACAACAGGTCTCCTACGAGCAGTACTTC. Residues: CASSEQQVSYEQYF.

This clone has more than one count but fewer than ten. This chain uses TRBV5-1 with TRBJ2-3; D may be TRBD2 (5 bases). This CDR3 is 12 amino acids long. CDR1 and CDR2 from the germline V gene are SGHRS and YFSETQ. Trimming pared 7 bases from V and 9 bases from J, leaving 15 bases between. The CDR3 bases are TGCGCCAGCTACGGAATCGGAGGAACGCAGTATTTT. This gives the protein CASYGIGGTQYF.

The CDR3 loop reads CASSSPGQGFYNEQFF. The CDR3, as DNA: TGTGCCAGCAGCTCGCCGGGACAGGGGTTCTACAATGAGCAGTTCTTC. J is TRBJ2-1 and V is TRBV5-4; 10 bases are a match to TRBD1. Germline V lookup: CDR1 SGHNT, CDR2 YYREEE (reference sequence). This CDR3 has 16 amino acids. V shed 3 bases, J shed 3 bases, and the junction held 6 bases outside the gene matches. The complete variable domain, with remaining parts taken from reference TRBV5-4 and TRBJ2-1, reads ETGVTQSPTHLIKTRGQQVTLRCSSQSGHNTVSWYQQALGQGPQFIFQYYREEENGRGNFPPRFSGLQFPNYSSELNVNALELDDSALYLCASSSPGQGFYNEQFFGPGTRLTVL.

CDR3 bases: TGCGCCAGCAGCCAAGGAGTAGAGACTGAAGCTTTCTTT. Its protein is CASSQGVETEAFF. This chain connects TRBV4-1 to TRBJ1-1; no clear D. Germline-derived CDR1 and CDR2 are MGHRA and YSYEKL. The length of the CDR3 is 13 residues. Trimming cost V 1 base and J 5 bases, with 8 bases left between them.

This sequence joins TRBV7-6 and TRBJ2-5; TRBD2 agrees at 8 bases. With 2 bases clipped from V and 5 bases from J, the junction kept 4 bases outside the gene matches. Germline V gives CDR1 SGHVS, CDR2 FNYEAQ. The CDR3 totals 14 residues. This CDR3 reads CASSLRGGGETQYF. Written as DNA, the CDR3 is TGTGCCAGCAGCTTACGGGGCGGGGGGGAGACCCAGTACTTC. The full variable domain, in which reference TRBV7-6 and TRBJ2-5 provide the parts outside the CDR3, is GAGVSQSPRYKVTKRGQDVALRCDPISGHVSLYWYRQALGQGPEFLTYFNYEAQQDKSGLPNDRFSAERPEGSISTLTIQRTEQRDSAMYRCASSLRGGGETQYFGPGTRLLVL.

Note on this clone: Other DNA sequences in this sample translate to the same CDR3. This rearrangement joins TRBV18 to TRBJ2-7; maybe TRBD2 (5 bases). Between the trimmed V and J ends, which lost 3 bases and 7 bases, there was a span of 10 bases. The CDR3 is 12 residues long. The germline V gene has CDR1 KGHSH and CDR2 LQKENI. As DNA, the CDR3 is TGTGCCAGCTCACCCGACTCGGGAGAGCAGTACTTC. This encodes CASSPDSGEQYF.

This chain uses TRBV19 with TRBJ1-2; D is possibly TRBD1 (6 bases). CDR3 length equals 13 residues. Germline V gene sequence: CDR1 LNHDA, CDR2 SQIVND (reference sequence). V was cut by 0 bases and J by 5 bases, with 7 bases left in between. The CDR3 nucleotides read TGTGCCAGTAGTATAGATCAGGGGTATGGCTACACCTTC. Translation gives CASSIDQGYGYTF.

The chain has TRBV10-3 and TRBJ2-1; TRBD2 matches at 9 bases. Germline loops: CDR1 ENHRY, CDR2 SYGVKD. The CDR3 contains 16 residues. Trimming took 0 bases from V and 5 from J; bases not matched to a gene: 5. This CDR3 reads CAISESSGGMNNEQFF. DNA for the CDR3: TGTGCCATCAGTGAGTCGAGCGGGGGGATGAACAATGAGCAGTTCTTC.

This clone was detected a few times. The V and J genes are TRBV3-1 (or the pseudogene TRBV3-2) and TRBJ2-2, with TRBD2 as a possible D gene (6 bases). Germline CDR1 and CDR2: LGHDT and YNNKEL (reference sequence). V lost 5 bases and J lost 7, with 8 bases in between. There are 12 residues in the CDR3. The CDR3 sequence: CASSTDYGELFF. The CDR3 DNA reads as TGTGCCAGCAGCACGGACTACGGGGAGCTGTTTTTT.

This clone was detected a few times. J is TRBJ2-5 and V is TRBV10-2, with TRBD1 matching 9 bases. This CDR3 region has 15 residues. After removal of 10 bases from V and 0 bases from J, the junction contained 9 bases not matched to a gene. Per germline, CDR1 WSHSY and CDR2 SAAADI. The CDR3 coding sequence is TGCGCCACCAGCAAGGGACAGGGATACCAAGAGACCCAGTACTTC. It specifies CATSKGQGYQETQYF.

This chain links TRBV5-1 with TRBJ1-4; 7 bases align to TRBD1. The junction had 4 bases not matched to a gene; V was cut back by 4 bases and J by 4 bases. Germline V CDR1 and CDR2: SGHRS, YFSETQ. The CDR3 covers 14 residues. This CDR3 reads CASSRDSFNEKLFF. In DNA form, the CDR3 reads TGCGCCAGCAGCAGGGACAGCTTTAATGAAAAACTGTTTTTT.